This T cell receptor beta chain is drawn from a study of cytotoxic CD8 clonotypes in ibrutinib-treated CLL. Overall study results and limits: The clonality went up when patients responded to ibrutinib and dropped back toward baseline at progression.

Using immunoSEQ multiplex PCR, the repertoire was profiled, and TCRdb retains in-frame clones only, with some absent. The repertoire holds more than 110,000 clones, with around 90% as singletons. About 1.9 micrograms of genomic DNA (from cryopreserved PBMCs) were used for TCR beta libraries. The CDR3 is made up of 14 amino acids. V gave up 6 bases and J gave up 11 bases, with 22 bases separating them. Germline loops: CDR1 MDHEN, CDR2 SYDVKM. A remark on this clone: Its antigen is unidentified.

This rearrangement joins TRBV28 to TRBJ1-1; the D gene is possibly TRBD1 (5 bases). The sequencing here drew on PBMCs, taken after 12 months of ibrutinib treatment. The TCR sequence derives from a human donor with chronic lymphocytic leukemia. CDR3 sequence (DNA): TGTGCCAGCAGGGGGTCCGCAGGGCAACTTGGGGCTTTCTTT. Its translation is CASRGSAGQLGAFF.